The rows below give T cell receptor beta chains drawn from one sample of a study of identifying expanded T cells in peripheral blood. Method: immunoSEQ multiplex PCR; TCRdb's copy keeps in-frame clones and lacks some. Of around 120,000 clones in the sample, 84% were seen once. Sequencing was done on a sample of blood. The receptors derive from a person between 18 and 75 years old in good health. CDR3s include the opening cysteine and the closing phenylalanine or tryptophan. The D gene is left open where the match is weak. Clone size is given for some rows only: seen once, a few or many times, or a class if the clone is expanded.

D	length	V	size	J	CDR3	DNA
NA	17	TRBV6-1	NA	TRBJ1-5	CASSEIHRGTGYQPQHF	TGTGCCAGCAGTGAAATTCATAGGGGTACGGGGTATCAGCCCCAGCATTTT
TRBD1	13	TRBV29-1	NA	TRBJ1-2	CSVPLRQGYGYTF	TGCAGCGTTCCCCTACGACAGGGCTATGGCTACACCTTC
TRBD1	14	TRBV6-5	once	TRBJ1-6	CASGTGGRKSPLHF	TGTGCCAGCGGTACAGGGGGTCGGAAGTCACCCCTCCACTTT
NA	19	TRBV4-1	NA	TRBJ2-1	CASSQDEWMTSRLINEQFF	TGCGCCAGCAGCCAAGATGAGTGGATGACTAGTAGACTAATAAATGAGCAGTTCTTC
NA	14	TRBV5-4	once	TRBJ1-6	CASSFREPNSPLHF	TGTGCCAGCAGCTTTCGAGAGCCTAATTCACCCCTCCACTTT
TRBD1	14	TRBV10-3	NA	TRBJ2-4	CAISGTGTENIQYF	TGTGCCATCAGTGGGACCGGGACAGAAAACATTCAGTACTTC
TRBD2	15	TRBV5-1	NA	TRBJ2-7	CASSLGTSGIYEQYF	TGCGCCAGCAGCTTGGGGACTAGCGGTATCTACGAGCAGTACTTC
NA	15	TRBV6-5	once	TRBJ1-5	CASSPRRVYNQPQHF	TGTGCCAGCAGCCCCCGCAGGGTATACAATCAGCCCCAGCATTTT
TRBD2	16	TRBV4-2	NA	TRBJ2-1	CASKLGLAGVQNEQFF	TGTGCCAGCAAGTTGGGACTAGCGGGAGTCCAGAATGAGCAGTTCTTC
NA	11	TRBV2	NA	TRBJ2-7	CASRGGYEQYF	TGTGCCAGCAGGGGGGGCTACGAGCAGTACTTC
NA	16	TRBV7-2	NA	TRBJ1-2	CASSLVGIGIGYGYTF	TGTGCCAGCAGCTTAGTCGGTATAGGGATAGGCTATGGCTACACCTTC
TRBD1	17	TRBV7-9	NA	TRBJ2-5	CASSLGQAGSRQETQYF	TGTGCCAGCAGCTTGGGACAGGCCGGGTCACGCCAAGAGACCCAGTACTTC
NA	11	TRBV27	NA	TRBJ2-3	CASAFSGTQYF	TGTGCCAGCGCGTTCTCGGGTACGCAGTATTTT
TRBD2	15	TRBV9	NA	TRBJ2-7	CASSASGAHSYEQYF	TGTGCCAGCAGCGCCAGCGGGGCCCACTCCTACGAGCAGTACTTC
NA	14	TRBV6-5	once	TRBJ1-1	CASSYSPTGPQAFF	TGTGCCAGCAGTTATTCACCGACAGGCCCTCAAGCTTTCTTT
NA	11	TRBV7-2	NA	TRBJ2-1	CASSAANEQFF	TGTGCCAGCAGCGCCGCCAATGAGCAGTTCTTC
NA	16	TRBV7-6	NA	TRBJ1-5	CASSQVGGLNNQPQHF	TGTGCCAGCAGTCAAGTGGGGGGTTTGAACAATCAGCCCCAGCATTTT
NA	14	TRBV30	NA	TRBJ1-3	CAWKGNRGGNTIYF	TGTGCCTGGAAGGGGAACAGAGGGGGAAACACCATATATTTT
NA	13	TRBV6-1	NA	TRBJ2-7	CASRDNAYEKQYF	TGTGCCAGCAGGGACAACGCGTACGAGAAGCAGTACTTC
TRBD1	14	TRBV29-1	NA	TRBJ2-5	CSVLPRTRGRTQYF	TGCAGCGTCCTTCCTAGGACCAGGGGGAGAACCCAGTACTTC
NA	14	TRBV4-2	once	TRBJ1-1	CASSQDSMNTEAFF	TGTGCCAGCAGCCAGGACAGTATGAACACTGAAGCTTTCTTT
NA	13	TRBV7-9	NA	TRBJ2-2	CASSLSQSRELFF	TGTGCCAGCAGCTTAAGTCAGAGCCGGGAGCTGTTTTTT
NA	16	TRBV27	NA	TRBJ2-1	CASSHPPKGGQDEQFF	TGTGCCAGCAGCCATCCGCCGAAAGGGGGTCAGGATGAGCAGTTCTTC
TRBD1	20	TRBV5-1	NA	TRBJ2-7	CASSRSGARDRGPHSYEQYF	TGCGCCAGCAGCCGCTCCGGAGCCAGGGACAGGGGGCCTCACTCCTACGAGCAGTACTTC
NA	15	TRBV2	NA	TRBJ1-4	CASSTRFATNEKLFF	TGTGCCAGCAGTACGAGATTTGCAACTAATGAAAAACTGTTTTTT
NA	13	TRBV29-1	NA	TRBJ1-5	CSVGVRGDEPQHF	TGCAGCGTTGGGGTACGAGGGGACGAGCCCCAGCATTTT
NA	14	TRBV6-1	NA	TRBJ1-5	CASSGSRRVQPQHF	TGTGCCAGCAGTGGGTCCCGGAGGGTTCAGCCCCAGCATTTT
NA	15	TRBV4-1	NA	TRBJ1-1	CASSQVFNQNTEAFF	TGCGCCAGCAGCCAAGTTTTTAACCAGAACACTGAAGCTTTCTTT
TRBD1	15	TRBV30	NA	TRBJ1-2	CAWNMDRGGNYGYTF	TGTGCCTGGAATATGGACAGGGGAGGGAACTATGGCTACACCTTC
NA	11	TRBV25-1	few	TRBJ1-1	CASLRNTEAFF	TGTGCCAGCTTGAGGAACACTGAAGCTTTCTTT
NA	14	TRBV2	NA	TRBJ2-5	CASSDSPSEETQYF	TGTGCCAGCAGTGATAGCCCGTCAGAAGAGACCCAGTACTTC
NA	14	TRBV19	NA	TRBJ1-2	CASSIGSAENGYTF	TGTGCCAGTAGTATTGGCTCGGCAGAAAATGGCTACACCTTC
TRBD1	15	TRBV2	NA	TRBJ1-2	CASSAGDSTGEGYTF	TGTGCCAGCAGTGCCGGAGATTCGACAGGGGAGGGCTACACCTTC
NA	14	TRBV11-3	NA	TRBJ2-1	CASSLDSTAREQFF	TGTGCCAGCAGCTTAGATTCGACTGCAAGGGAGCAGTTCTTC
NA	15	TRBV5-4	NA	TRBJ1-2	CASSLAAGDHYGYTF	TGTGCCAGCAGCTTGGCGGCAGGAGACCACTATGGCTACACCTTC
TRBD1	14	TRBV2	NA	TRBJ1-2	CASSQGGMDYGYTF	TGTGCCAGCAGTCAGGGGGGGATGGACTATGGCTACACCTTC
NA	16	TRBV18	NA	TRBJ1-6	CASSPTTGAGNSPLHF	TGTGCCAGCTCACCAACAACCGGGGCGGGCAATTCACCCCTCCACTTT
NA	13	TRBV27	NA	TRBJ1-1	CASTDGLNTEAFF	TGTGCCAGCACGGACGGTTTGAACACTGAAGCTTTCTTT
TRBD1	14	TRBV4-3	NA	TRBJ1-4	CASSQDLQGRELFF	TGCGCCAGCAGCCAAGACCTACAGGGGCGAGAACTGTTTTTT
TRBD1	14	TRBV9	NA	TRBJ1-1	CASSVGDRATEAFF	TGTGCCAGCAGCGTAGGGGACAGGGCCACTGAAGCTTTCTTT
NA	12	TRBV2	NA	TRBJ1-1	CATTRKNTEAFF	TGTGCCACCACGAGGAAGAACACTGAAGCTTTCTTT
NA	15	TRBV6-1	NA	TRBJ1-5	CASSDYIDSNQPQHF	TGTGCCAGCAGTGATTACATTGACAGCAATCAGCCCCAGCATTTT
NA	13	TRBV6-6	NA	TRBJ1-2	CAGGEGDNYGYTF	TGTGCCGGAGGGGAGGGAGACAACTATGGCTACACCTTC
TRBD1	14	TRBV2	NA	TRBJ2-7	CASRPPGQGYEQYF	TGTGCCAGCAGGCCTCCGGGACAGGGCTACGAGCAGTACTTC
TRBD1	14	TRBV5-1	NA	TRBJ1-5	CASSFRGLGQPQHF	TGCGCCAGCAGCTTCAGGGGGCTCGGCCAGCCCCAGCATTTT
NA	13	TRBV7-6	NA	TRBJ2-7	CASSLGAGYEQYF	TGTGCCAGCAGCTTAGGTGCAGGGTACGAGCAGTACTTC
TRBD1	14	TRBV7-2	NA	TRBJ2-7	CASSLGTAPYEQYF	TGTGCCAGCAGCCTCGGGACAGCACCCTACGAGCAGTACTTC
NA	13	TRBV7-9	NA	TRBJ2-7	CASSLGMGYEQYF	TGTGCCAGCAGCTTAGGCATGGGCTACGAGCAGTACTTC
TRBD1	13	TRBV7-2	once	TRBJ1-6	CASGQGSRAPLHF	TGTGCCAGCGGACAGGGAAGTCGCGCACCCCTCCACTTT
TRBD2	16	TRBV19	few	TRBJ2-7	CASSISIAGGLDEQYF	TGTGCCAGTAGTATCTCAATAGCGGGGGGGCTCGACGAGCAGTACTTC
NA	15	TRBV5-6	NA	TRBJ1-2	CASSLAGHILHGYTF	TGTGCCAGCAGCTTGGCCGGGCACATACTCCATGGCTACACCTTC
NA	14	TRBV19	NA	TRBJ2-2	CASKSEQHTGELFF	TGTGCCAGTAAGTCTGAACAGCACACCGGGGAGCTGTTTTTT